One sample yielded the 25 T cell receptor beta chains listed below, sequenced in a study of Tregs in tolerant kidney transplant recipients. Sequencing used immunoSEQ multiplex PCR; TCRdb keeps in-frame clones, though not all of them. Found here are tens of thousands of clones, approximately 93% of them singletons; the top ten hold 0.35% to 0.55%. This specimen consisted of CD4+ T cells from blood, obtained before the transplant. These receptors were obtained from a human donor who received a combined kidney and bone marrow transplant.

This rearrangement joins TRBV19 to TRBJ2-4; D may be TRBD1 (6 bases). CDR3 size: 15 residues. In germline, CDR1 is LNHDA, CDR2 SQIVND (reference sequence). V lost 5 bases and J 8 bases, leaving 19 bases between the germline ends. The CDR3 coding sequence is TGTGCCAGTAGTTCAGCCGCCAGGGGCGTGGACATTCAGTACTTC. Translating it yields CASSSAARGVDIQYF.

The chain is built from TRBV5-1 and TRBJ1-1; 8 bases agree with TRBD1. Looked up from germline, CDR1 is SGHRS and CDR2 is YFSETQ. V lost 8 bases, J lost 0 bases, and 15 bases stayed unmatched. The CDR3 loop spans 17 amino acids. CDR3 DNA: TGCGCCAGTACCACCCAGGGGGCGATGACGATGAACACTGAAGCTTTCTTT. Translating it yields CASTTQGAMTMNTEAFF. Filled out from reference TRBV5-1 and TRBJ1-1, the complete variable domain reads KAGVTQTPRYLIKTRGQQVTLSCSPISGHRSVSWYQQTPGQGLQFLFEYFSETQRNKGNFPGRFSGRQFSNSRSEMNVSTLELGDSALYLCASTTQGAMTMNTEAFFGQGTRLTVV.

The J gene is TRBJ1-1, the V gene TRBV19; 7 bases are shared with TRBD1. Per the germline V gene, CDR1 is LNHDA and CDR2 is SQIVND (reference sequence). Unmatched junction bases numbered 9, after V lost 3 bases and J lost 8 bases. The CDR3 length is 14 residues. Here the CDR3 DNA reads TGTGCCAGTAGTATGGGACAGAGAACCCAAGAAGCTTTCTTT. Translated: CASSMGQRTQEAFF.

V is TRBV29-1 and J is TRBJ2-7, with TRBD1 as a possible D gene (5 bases). The V and J ends lost 6 bases and 2 bases respectively, with 11 bases between them. The CDR3 has 12 amino acids. Germline V gene lookup returns CDR1 SQVTM and CDR2 ANQGSEA. CDR3: CSVADRTYEQYF. The DNA for the CDR3 is TGCAGCGTCGCCGACAGAACCTACGAGCAGTACTTC.

V gene TRBV28 combines with J gene TRBJ1-2, with D perhaps TRBD1 (6 bases). The V gene lost 3 bases and the J gene lost 4 bases, with 18 bases spanning the gap. This CDR3 comprises 16 residues. From germline, CDR1 is MDHEN and CDR2 SYDVKM. The CDR3 reads CASSFIDRLTRYGYTF. The CDR3 nucleotides are TGTGCCAGCAGTTTTATAGACAGGCTAACCCGCTATGGCTACACCTTC.

Only one count was recorded for this clone. This chain joins TRBV7-6 and TRBJ2-3; unclear D gene. The CDR3 is 11 amino acids. CDR1 is SGHVS and CDR2 is FNYEAQ in the germline V gene. Trimming removed 5 bases at V and 6 bases at J, with 6 bases between. The CDR3 DNA sequence: TGTGCCAGCAGCCGCGAGGATACGCAGTATTTT. It yields the protein CASSREDTQYF.

V is TRBV28 and J is TRBJ2-6; 8 nucleotides align to TRBD1. CDR1 and CDR2 (germline): MDHEN, SYDVKM. The length of the CDR3 is 18 residues. The V segment lost 5 bases and the J segment 2 bases; nucleotides outside the gene matches: 11. The CDR3 is CASSPGTGYQTGANVLTF. The CDR3 DNA reads as TGTGCCAGCAGTCCTGGGACAGGATATCAGACTGGGGCCAACGTCCTGACTTTC.

The V gene is TRBV15, the J gene TRBJ1-2; D remains unclear. This CDR3 region has 13 residues. CDR1 LNHNV and CDR2 YYDKDF come from the germline V gene (reference sequence). V lost 9 bases and J lost 3, with 14 bases in between. The CDR3, as DNA: TGTGCCACTAACGCGGGCGGATACTATGGCTACACCTTC. It specifies CATNAGGYYGYTF.

The chain joins TRBV2 to TRBJ2-5, with D maybe TRBD1 (6 bases). With 2 bases removed from V and 5 bases from J, the gap between germline ends came to 12 bases. The CDR3 spans 14 residues. Looked up from germline, CDR1 is SNHLY and CDR2 is FYNNEI. CDR3 sequence: CASSEQGIRETQYF. CDR3 DNA: TGTGCCAGCAGTGAACAGGGGATTCGGGAGACCCAGTACTTC.

This clone was detected only a few times. The chain employs TRBV6-6 and TRBJ2-5, with D tentatively TRBD1 (6 bases). The CDR3 spans 13 residues. CDR1 and CDR2 (germline): MNHNY, SVGAGI (reference sequence). V lost 5 bases and J lost 0, with 7 bases in between. The DNA of the CDR3 is TGTGCCAGCAGTACAGGGTACCAAGAGACCCAGTACTTC. Translated, it gives CASSTGYQETQYF.

This chain connects TRBV7-9 to TRBJ2-2; 7 bases fit TRBD2. Germline values: CDR1 SEHNR, CDR2 FQNEAQ (reference sequence). CDR3 length: 16 amino acids. With 1 base clipped from V and 1 base from J, the junction kept 3 bases outside the gene matches. The CDR3 DNA sequence: TGTGCCAGCAGCTTAGACATAGCGGGGAACACCGGGGAGCTGTTTTTT. Protein sequence: CASSLDIAGNTGELFF. Full variable domain (outside the CDR3, taken from reference TRBV7-9 and TRBJ2-2): DTGVSQNPRHKITKRGQNVTFRCDPISEHNRLYWYRQTLGQGPEFLTYFQNEAQLEKSRLLSDRFSAERPKGSFSTLEIQRTEQGDSAMYLCASSLDIAGNTGELFFGEGSRLTVL.

The chain combines TRBV6-1 with TRBJ2-1, with 11 bases lining up with TRBD2. V trimming: 4 bases; J trimming: 4 bases; junction bases outside the gene matches: 0. Germline V gene sequence: CDR1 MNHNS, CDR2 SASEGT. This CDR3 has 14 amino acids. In DNA form, the CDR3 reads TGTGCCAGCAGTGGACTAGCGGGGTACAATGAGCAGTTCTTC. Residues: CASSGLAGYNEQFF.

This clone came up once. The rearrangement joins TRBV30 to TRBJ1-2, with D maybe TRBD1 (6 bases). The V end lost 2 bases, the J end lost 0 bases, and 10 bases lay between the germline ends. The CDR3 loop spans 14 amino acids. Per the germline V gene, CDR1 is GTSNPN and CDR2 is SVGIG (reference sequence). Here the CDR3 reads CAWSRTGTNYGYTF. Written as DNA, the CDR3 is TGTGCCTGGAGTAGAACAGGGACTAACTATGGCTACACCTTC.

The chain couples TRBV7-9 to TRBJ1-2; 9 bases agree with TRBD1. The germline gives CDR1 SEHNR, CDR2 FQNEAQ (reference sequence). The CDR3 is made up of 15 amino acids. V dropped 3 bases and J dropped 3; count of bases not matched to a gene: 5. The CDR3 nucleotides read TGTGCCAGCAGCTTGGGACAGGGCCACTACTATGGCTACACCTTC. Amino acids: CASSLGQGHYYGYTF.

This rearrangement joins TRBV7-6 to TRBJ2-2, with D tentatively TRBD1 (6 bases). The CDR3 length is 15 residues. V lost 1 base and J 6 bases, leaving 12 bases between the germline ends. Looked up from germline, CDR1 is SGHVS and CDR2 is FNYEAQ. The CDR3 DNA follows: TGTGCCAGCAGCTTAGGGCAGGGGCGATCCGGGGAGCTGTTTTTT. Protein sequence: CASSLGQGRSGELFF.

The chain carries TRBV14 and TRBJ1-3; a weak D match, TRBD1 (5 bases). Per the germline V gene, CDR1 is SGHDN and CDR2 is FVKESK. Trimming removed 2 bases from V and 3 bases from J, with 11 bases in between. The CDR3 contains 15 residues. The CDR3 DNA reads TGTGCCAGCAGCCAAATGGACACCGTTGGAAACACCATATATTTT. Residues: CASSQMDTVGNTIYF.

The chain carries TRBV6-4 and TRBJ2-3; 8 bases agree with TRBD1. The CDR3 runs to 14 residues. Trimming removed 5 bases from V and 2 bases from J; junction bases left unmatched: 3. The germline V gene has CDR1 MRHNA and CDR2 SNTAGT. The CDR3 DNA is TGTGCCAGCAGTCCGGACAGGGTCACAGATACGCAGTATTTT. Residues: CASSPDRVTDTQYF.

The V and J genes are TRBV7-6 and TRBJ2-7; 7 nucleotides agree with TRBD2. V was clipped by 4 bases and J by 4 bases; unmatched bases: 10. Germline CDR1 is SGHVS and CDR2 is FNYEAQ. The CDR3 contains 15 residues. CDR3 in amino acids: CASSSLTGGRYEQYF. Written as DNA, the CDR3 is TGTGCCAGCAGCTCTCTGACGGGAGGTCGATACGAGCAGTACTTC.

The chain recombines TRBV9 with TRBJ2-1; 7 bases match TRBD2. Germline V gene lookup returns CDR1 SGDLS and CDR2 YYNGEE. J gave up 9 bases and V 2 bases, and 14 bases lay outside the gene matches. There are 16 residues in the CDR3. The CDR3 DNA reads as TGTGCCAGCAGCGTTACCCCCGGGACTATCAAGAGTGAGCAGTTCTTC. This encodes CASSVTPGTIKSEQFF.

The CDR3 spells CASSQLRVGGGETQYF. The DNA for the CDR3 is TGCGCCAGCAGCCAACTTAGGGTGGGGGGGGGAGAGACCCAGTACTTC. The gene calls are TRBV4-1 and TRBJ2-5; 7 bases are shared with TRBD2. CDR3 length: 16 amino acids. V was clipped by 2 bases and J by 4 bases; unmatched bases: 10. Germline assignment: CDR1 MGHRA and CDR2 YSYEKL.

The chain combines TRBV5-1 with TRBJ2-7; 7 bases are a match to TRBD1. Germline assignment: CDR1 SGHRS and CDR2 YFSETQ. CDR3 length: 14 amino acids. V lost 3 bases to trimming and J lost 5 bases; unmatched junction nucleotides: 8. CDR3 protein: CASSSGSTGNEQYF. Here the CDR3 DNA reads TGCGCCAGCAGCTCGGGGTCGACAGGGAACGAGCAGTACTTC. Based on the CDR3 plus reference TRBV5-1 and TRBJ2-7, the full variable domain is KAGVTQTPRYLIKTRGQQVTLSCSPISGHRSVSWYQQTPGQGLQFLFEYFSETQRNKGNFPGRFSGRQFSNSRSEMNVSTLELGDSALYLCASSSGSTGNEQYFGPGTRLTVT.

The V call is TRBV7-3, the J call TRBJ2-7, with D possibly being TRBD2 (6 bases). The ends were cut back, 3 bases at V and 2 bases at J, with 11 bases in the middle. Germline lookup yields CDR1 SGHTA and CDR2 FQGTGA. The length of the CDR3 is 14 residues. CDR3 DNA: TGTGCCAGCAGCTTCCTAGCGACTACCTACGAGCAGTACTTC. Translating gives CASSFLATTYEQYF.

The chain links TRBV5-6 to TRBJ2-2; 11 bases fit TRBD2. The J segment lost 5 bases and the V segment lost 4 bases, leaving 7 bases of the junction unmatched. The germline V gene has CDR1 SGHDT and CDR2 YYEEEE. This CDR3 comprises 16 residues. The CDR3 coding sequence is TGTGCCAGCAGCCCGGGACTAGCGGTGTATACCGGGGAGCTGTTTTTT. The encoded protein is CASSPGLAVYTGELFF.

This chain connects TRBV5-1 to TRBJ2-1; 10 bases agree with TRBD2. Germline V gene sequence: CDR1 SGHRS, CDR2 YFSETQ. Unmatched junction bases numbered 3, after V lost 2 bases and J lost 4 bases. The CDR3 consists of 15 residues. The CDR3: CASSLTSGAYNEQFF. DNA for the CDR3: TGCGCCAGCAGCTTAACTAGCGGGGCTTACAATGAGCAGTTCTTC.

V usage is TRBV18 and J usage is TRBJ1-6, with TRBD1 matching over 11 bases. The junction had 6 bases not matched to a gene; V was cut back by 2 bases and J by 9 bases. The CDR3 loop spans 16 amino acids. CDR1 is KGHSH, CDR2 LQKENI, per germline. As DNA, the CDR3 is TGTGCCAGCTCACCAAGTTCCGGGACAGGGGGTTCACCCCTCCACTTT. This codes for CASSPSSGTGGSPLHF.